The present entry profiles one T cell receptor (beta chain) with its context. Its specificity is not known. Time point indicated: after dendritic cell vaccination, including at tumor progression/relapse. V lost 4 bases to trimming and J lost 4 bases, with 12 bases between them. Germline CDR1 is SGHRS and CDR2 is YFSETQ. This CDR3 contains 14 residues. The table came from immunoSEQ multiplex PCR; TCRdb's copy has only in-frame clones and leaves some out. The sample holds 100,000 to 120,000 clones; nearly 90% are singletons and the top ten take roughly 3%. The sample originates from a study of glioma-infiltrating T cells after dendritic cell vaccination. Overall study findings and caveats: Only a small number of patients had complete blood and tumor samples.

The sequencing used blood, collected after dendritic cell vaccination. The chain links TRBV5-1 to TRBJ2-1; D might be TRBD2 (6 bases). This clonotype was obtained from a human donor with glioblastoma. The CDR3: CASSASGGYNEQFF. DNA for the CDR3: TGCGCCAGCAGCGCCAGTGGGGGGTACAATGAGCAGTTCTTC.